These 21 T cell receptor beta chains were all obtained from the same sample, sequenced in a study of Tregs in tolerant kidney transplant recipients. Generated by immunoSEQ multiplex PCR, the TCRdb table keeps only in-frame clones and is missing some. Altogether 65,000 or so clones are present, about 90% being singletons, with the ten largest covering 3.5% to 4.5%. Related graft donors supplied nonmyeloablative bone marrow transplants, and mixed chimerism was transient. The input for sequencing was CD4+ T cells from blood (PBMCs), taken 6 months after the transplant. Receptors were obtained from a human patient who received a combined kidney and bone marrow transplant. Among the T cells, some may be from the graft donor.

V gene TRBV18 combines with J gene TRBJ2-5; no definite D call. V was shortened by 4 bases and J by 2 bases, with 5 bases between the two germline ends. The CDR3 has 12 residues. From germline, CDR1 is KGHSH and CDR2 LQKENI. CDR3 loop: CASSLEQETQYF. CDR3 sequence (DNA): TGTGCCAGCTCACTGGAGCAAGAGACCCAGTACTTC.

This rearrangement joins TRBV5-1 to TRBJ2-5, with 8 bases identical to TRBD2. This CDR3 is built from 18 residues. Germline CDR1 is SGHRS and CDR2 is YFSETQ. With V trimmed by 4 bases and J by 2 bases, 16 bases remained unmatched. The CDR3 DNA reads as TGCGCCAGCAGCCCGAGCGGGGGCAAGGGTAGGCTACAAGAGACCCAGTACTTC. Encoded protein: CASSPSGGKGRLQETQYF.

V and J are TRBV7-6 and TRBJ1-3; no reliable D call. V lost 5 bases and J lost 2, with 16 bases in between. Germline V CDR1 and CDR2: SGHVS, FNYEAQ. This CDR3 has 16 amino acids. The CDR3 nucleotides read TGTGCCAGCAGCCCCCGGCCCCTAGGAACTGGAAACACCATATATTTT. It translates to CASSPRPLGTGNTIYF.

This clone turned up a few times. The chain carries TRBV6-5 and TRBJ2-7, with TRBD2 matching over 11 bases. This CDR3 has 15 amino acids. Germline V gene lookup returns CDR1 MNHEY and CDR2 SVGAGI. V lost 5 bases, J lost 0 bases, and 3 bases stayed unmatched. The CDR3 here is CASSPGTSGSYEQYF. The DNA of the CDR3 is TGTGCCAGCAGTCCCGGGACTAGCGGCTCCTACGAGCAGTACTTC.

The V and J genes are TRBV7-2 and TRBJ1-4; D might be TRBD1 (6 bases). The CDR3 consists of 16 residues. Per the germline V gene, CDR1 is SGHTA and CDR2 is FQGNSA. The V gene lost 2 bases and the J gene lost 4 bases, with 14 bases spanning the gap. The CDR3 protein is CASSLSSTGYNEKLFF. CDR3 nucleotide sequence: TGTGCCAGCAGCTTAAGTTCGACAGGTTATAATGAAAAACTGTTTTTT.

The chain has TRBV11-2 and TRBJ2-4; 7 bases agree with TRBD1. Per germline, CDR1 SGHAT and CDR2 FQNNGV. V shed 3 bases and J 4 bases; nucleotides not matched to a gene: 15. The length of the CDR3 is 18 residues. CDR3 protein: CASSFHLPGQTIKNIQYF. CDR3 bases: TGTGCCAGCAGCTTCCATCTCCCGGGACAGACTATAAAAAACATTCAGTACTTC.

CDR3 bases: TGTGCCAGCAGCTTGGGGGGACTAAATGAGCAGTTCTTC. This translates into CASSLGGLNEQFF. The chain couples TRBV13 to TRBJ2-1, with 7 bases that match TRBD2. CDR1 is PRHDT and CDR2 is FYEKMQ in the germline V gene (reference sequence). The CDR3 covers 13 residues. The J segment lost 7 bases and the V segment lost 3 bases, leaving 3 bases of the junction unmatched.

This clone was recorded only once. V and J are TRBV5-1 and TRBJ1-3; a possible D gene is TRBD1 (6 bases). Germline CDR1 is SGHRS and CDR2 is YFSETQ. V lost 4 bases and J lost 2, with 16 bases in between. The length of the CDR3 is 16 residues. The CDR3 bases are TGCGCCAGCAGCATTACAGGGCCGGGCACTGGAAACACCATATATTTT. The encoded protein is CASSITGPGTGNTIYF.

The table lists this clone with a count of one. This chain joins TRBV7-3 and TRBJ2-1; a weak D match, TRBD2 (6 bases). The germline V gene has CDR1 SGHTA and CDR2 FQGTGA. With 9 bases removed from V and 1 base from J, the gap between germline ends came to 28 bases. The CDR3 is made up of 19 amino acids. The chain's CDR3 is CARIEPYILAPRSYNEQFF. The CDR3 DNA reads as TGTGCCAGAATCGAACCCTACATACTAGCCCCCCGGTCCTACAATGAGCAGTTCTTC. The entire variable domain, with the rest obtained from reference TRBV7-3 and TRBJ2-1, is as follows: GAGVSQTPSNKVTEKGKYVELRCDPISGHTALYWYRQSLGQGPEFLIYFQGTGAADDSGLPNDRFFAVRPEGSVSTLKIQRTERGDSAVYLCARIEPYILAPRSYNEQFFGPGTRLTVL.

The J gene is TRBJ2-5, the V gene TRBV7-2; 7 positions agree with TRBD1. V gave up 1 base and J gave up 3 bases; unmatched junction bases: 5. Per the germline V gene, CDR1 is SGHTA and CDR2 is FQGNSA. The CDR3 runs 15 residues. The chain's CDR3 is CASSLVTGTEETQYF. For the CDR3, the DNA is TGTGCCAGCAGCTTAGTGACCGGGACAGAAGAGACCCAGTACTTC.

The J gene is TRBJ2-7, the V gene TRBV6-5; a weak D match, TRBD2 (5 bases). This CDR3 is built from 14 residues. V shed 6 bases and J shed 2 bases, with 14 bases lying between them. Germline CDR1 is MNHEY and CDR2 is SVGAGI. The CDR3 reads CASSSPGNPYEQYF. The CDR3 DNA reads as TGTGCCAGCAGCTCGCCGGGAAACCCCTACGAGCAGTACTTC.

V is TRBV6-4 and J is TRBJ2-1; 10 nucleotides match TRBD2. Per the germline V gene, CDR1 is MRHNA and CDR2 is SNTAGT. The CDR3 sequence is 14 residues long. Unmatched junction bases numbered 9, after V lost 9 bases and J lost 7 bases. In DNA, the CDR3 is TGTGCCAGTCCCCAGCGGGGGGGCCGGAATGAGCAGTTCTTC. Translation gives CASPQRGGRNEQFF.

V is TRBV6-5 and J is TRBJ2-7, with TRBD1 matching 7 bases. V dropped 0 bases and J dropped 4; count of bases not matched to a gene: 6. Germline CDR1 and CDR2: MNHEY and SVGAGI. This CDR3 is built from 15 residues. The CDR3 nucleotides are TGTGCCAGCAGTTACTCGAAAGACAGGGAGTACGAGCAGTACTTC. Its translation is CASSYSKDREYEQYF.

The V and J genes are TRBV19 and TRBJ1-5, with TRBD1 identical over 11 bases. CDR3 length: 15 residues. With 6 bases clipped from V and 2 bases from J, the junction kept 3 bases outside the gene matches. Germline assignment: CDR1 LNHDA and CDR2 SQIVND (reference sequence). CDR3 residues: CASSRTGGGNQPQHF. Here the CDR3 DNA reads TGTGCCAGTAGCCGGACAGGGGGCGGCAATCAGCCCCAGCATTTT.

The chain uses TRBV6-5 and TRBJ1-1; D is possibly TRBD1 (6 bases). The CDR3 runs 15 residues. The V end lost 0 bases, the J end lost 6 bases, and 14 bases lay between the germline ends. The V gene's germline CDR1 is MNHEY and CDR2 SVGAGI. CDR3 residues: CASSYSAGRGPEAFF. The CDR3 coding sequence is TGTGCCAGCAGTTACTCCGCGGGCAGGGGACCTGAAGCTTTCTTT.

This chain uses TRBV5-1 with TRBJ1-2; perhaps TRBD1 as D (5 bases). Germline CDR1 reads SGHRS; CDR2 reads YFSETQ. V lost 4 bases to trimming and J lost 6 bases, with 16 bases between them. The CDR3 extends over 14 amino acids. CDR3 amino acids: CASSPQDSADGYTF. The DNA for the CDR3 is TGCGCCAGCAGCCCACAAGACAGTGCCGATGGCTACACCTTC.

V is TRBV19 and J is TRBJ2-7; TRBD1 aligns across 9 bases. The V gene's germline CDR1 is LNHDA and CDR2 SQIVND (reference sequence). Trimming at V came to 8 bases and at J to 3 bases, leaving 2 bases not matched to a gene. The CDR3 length is 12 residues. The CDR3 region is CASGQGIYEQYF. As DNA, the CDR3 is TGTGCCAGTGGACAGGGGATCTACGAGCAGTACTTC.

V and J are TRBV5-1 and TRBJ1-1; a weak D match, TRBD1 (5 bases). With 1 base removed from V and 11 bases from J, the gap between germline ends came to 18 bases. Germline CDR1 reads SGHRS; CDR2 reads YFSETQ. The CDR3 contains 14 residues. For the CDR3, the DNA is TGCGCCAGCAGCTTGCATACCACACAGGTGAGGGCTTTCTTT. Its translation is CASSLHTTQVRAFF.

V is TRBV4-3 and J is TRBJ2-5; D may be TRBD2 (6 bases). V lost 4 bases to trimming and J lost 7 bases, with 16 bases between them. The CDR3 runs to 14 residues. In germline, CDR1 is LGHNA, CDR2 YSLEER. Here the CDR3 reads CASSPWDFAGTQYF. The CDR3, as DNA: TGCGCCAGCAGCCCGTGGGACTTTGCTGGGACCCAGTACTTC.

CDR3 residues: CASRKVGTGGSYTEAFF. CDR3 in DNA: TGTGCCAGCAGAAAAGTTGGGACAGGAGGATCCTACACTGAAGCTTTCTTT. The V and J genes are TRBV21-1 and TRBJ1-1; TRBD1, as called in the table, went unchecked against the DNA. TRBV21-1 constitutes a pseudogene. The CDR3 is 17 residues long.

The chain employs TRBV7-9 and TRBJ2-1; D uncertain. The CDR3 extends over 18 amino acids. Trimming left V 3 bases short and J 0 bases short, with 18 bases between. The germline CDR1 and CDR2 sequences are SEHNR and FQNEAQ (reference sequence). The CDR3 coding sequence is TGTGCCAGCAGCTTTAGCCCCAGTTTGGCGGTCTCCTACAATGAGCAGTTCTTC. It is translated as CASSFSPSLAVSYNEQFF.